Following are 12 T cell receptor beta chains from one sample sequenced in a study of T cells in localized non-small cell lung cancer (dated by TCRdb to the early 2020s). Library prep was done by the immunoSEQ multiplex PCR assay. Entries here come from immuneACCESS through TCRdb and include only in-frame sequences with V and J called. Some clones fail to appear in such tables; in the studies checked, an unresolved V gene covers under half of the shortfall, and the cause of the remainder is unknown. The sample profile shows approximately 10,000 clones; 80% to 90% of them were found once. Of the sample, around 19% is held by the ten largest clones. The specimen was peripheral blood mononuclear cells, collected before any cancer treatment. The receptors shown here come from a female donor older than 55 with stage II lung adenocarcinoma.

The rearrangement uses TRBV30 and TRBJ2-1; 8 bases match TRBD1. V trimming: 3 bases; J trimming: 11 bases; junction bases outside the gene matches: 9. The CDR3 is made up of 13 amino acids. Germline values: CDR1 GTSNPN, CDR2 SVGIG (reference sequence). The CDR3 DNA reads as TGTGCCTGGAGCGACTTTGGACAGGGAAAGCAGTTCTTC. It is translated as CAWSDFGQGKQFF.

This clone showed up just a few times. The chain links TRBV10-3 to TRBJ1-1, with 7 bases matching TRBD1. Unmatched junction bases numbered 1, after V lost 0 bases and J lost 0 bases. CDR3 size: 15 residues. The V gene's germline CDR1 is ENHRY and CDR2 SYGVKD. The CDR3 DNA reads TGTGCCATCAGTGAGTCGGGGACAGTGAACACTGAAGCTTTCTTT. It yields the protein CAISESGTVNTEAFF.

This clone has more than one count but fewer than ten. The V gene is TRBV7-8, the J gene TRBJ1-5; 9 bases line up with TRBD1. CDR1 is SGHVS, CDR2 FQNEAQ, per germline. The CDR3 spans 15 residues. V lost 5 bases to trimming and J lost 5 bases; unmatched junction nucleotides: 7. CDR3 loop: CASSIRDRVYQPQHF. CDR3 bases: TGTGCCAGCAGCATCCGGGACAGGGTCTATCAGCCCCAGCATTTT. The variable domain in full, with the rest retrieved from reference TRBV7-8 and TRBJ1-5, is GAGVSQSPRYKVAKRGQDVALRCDPISGHVSLFWYQQALGQGPEFLTYFQNEAQLDKSGLPSDRFFAERPEGSVSTLKIQRTQQEDSAVYLCASSIRDRVYQPQHFGDGTRLSIL.

The V and J genes are TRBV2 and TRBJ1-1; 9 bases line up with TRBD1. There are 14 residues in the CDR3. V shed 6 bases, J shed 1 base, and the junction held 3 bases outside the gene matches. Germline CDR1 reads SNHLY; CDR2 reads FYNNEI. The CDR3 DNA is TGTGCCAGCAGGGACAGGGGAGGGAACACTGAAGCTTTCTTT. This translates into CASRDRGGNTEAFF.

The chain is built from TRBV4-1 and TRBJ2-7, with D possibly matching TRBD2 (6 bases). The CDR3 length is 16 residues. Trimming removed 4 bases from V and 3 bases from J, with 19 bases in between. From germline, CDR1 is MGHRA and CDR2 YSYEKL. The CDR3 DNA sequence: TGCGCCAGCAGCCCCCGGTCGGGCGGGATGGGCTACGAGCAGTACTTC. Its protein product is CASSPRSGGMGYEQYF.

The rearrangement joins TRBV29-1 to TRBJ1-6, with 7 nucleotides matching TRBD1. After removal of 7 bases from V and 7 bases from J, the junction contained 7 bases not matched to a gene. From germline, CDR1 is SQVTM and CDR2 ANQGSEA. The CDR3 runs 13 residues. CDR3 bases: TGCAGCGCCCAGCGGGGACAGAATTCACCCCTCCACTTT. Translation gives CSAQRGQNSPLHF.

The gene calls are TRBV7-9 and TRBJ1-3, with D unclear. V lost 4 bases and J lost 4, with 8 bases in between. CDR1 and CDR2 (germline): SEHNR, FQNEAQ (reference sequence). This CDR3 is 13 amino acids long. This chain's CDR3 is CASSSQWGNTIYF. The CDR3 region has the DNA TGTGCCAGCAGCTCCCAGTGGGGAAACACCATATATTTT.

This chain joins TRBV6-5 and TRBJ2-3, with D hard to call. Per the germline V gene, CDR1 is MNHEY and CDR2 is SVGAGI. V shed 0 bases and J shed 2 bases, with 12 bases lying between them. The CDR3 contains 16 residues. CDR3 protein: CASSYSPFTYTDTQYF. The CDR3 DNA sequence: TGTGCCAGCAGTTACTCTCCTTTCACCTACACAGATACGCAGTATTTT.

The chain has TRBV10-2 and TRBJ2-3; TRBD2 is a possible D gene (6 bases). This CDR3 region has 13 residues. Between the trimmed V and J ends, which lost 4 bases and 9 bases, there was a span of 14 bases. Looked up from germline, CDR1 is WSHSY and CDR2 is SAAADI. CDR3: CASSGLRLGTQYF. The DNA for the CDR3 is TGCGCCAGCAGTGGCCTACGACTAGGAACGCAGTATTTT.

This sequence joins TRBV6-5 and TRBJ2-1; D gene uncertain. The CDR3 length is 14 residues. Looked up from germline, CDR1 is MNHEY and CDR2 is SVGAGI. V was pared by 4 bases and J by 7 bases, with 14 bases between. The CDR3 DNA follows: TGTGCCAGCAGTTCCACCAAGACCGCGAATGAGCAGTTCTTC. Its translation: CASSSTKTANEQFF.

This clone was recorded only once. J is TRBJ1-2 and V is TRBV27; D might be TRBD1 (6 bases). The CDR3 contains 15 residues. The germline V gene has CDR1 MNHEY and CDR2 SMNVEV (reference sequence). Between the trimmed V and J ends, which lost 2 bases and 4 bases, there was a span of 14 bases. The CDR3 DNA sequence: TGTGCCAGCAGTTTAAGTCGGGGGCTAGGCTATGGCTACACCTTC. It is translated as CASSLSRGLGYGYTF.

The chain joins TRBV20-1 to TRBJ2-5; D remains ambiguous. This CDR3 is 11 amino acids long. Germline-derived CDR1 and CDR2 are DFQATT and SNEGSKA (reference sequence). With 0 bases removed from V and 11 bases from J, the gap between germline ends came to 10 bases. The CDR3, as DNA: TGCAGTGCTAGAGATCGGCCCACACAGTACTTC. Amino acids: CSARDRPTQYF.